Shown below are 19 T cell receptor beta chains from a single sample sequenced in a study of molecular identifiers for immune sequencing clone quantification. From the PCR reads, TCRdb called clonotypes with MiXCR, one entry per CDR3 protein. The sample shows a few hundred thousand distinct CDR3 sequences, roughly 24% of them seen only once. Sequencing was performed on naive CD8+ T cells from blood, with Jurkat cell RNA spiked in. Subset here: FACS-sorted CD8+CD4-CCR7+CD45RA+ naive T cells. The receptors were sampled from a human donor in good health. Some libraries in this study had Jurkat cell RNA spiked in.

For this clonotype: Its ends do not fully match the called genes, so a read error is possible. This chain joins TRBV6-6 and TRBJ2-7; D remains ambiguous. The CDR3 is 13 amino acids. Germline V gives CDR1 MNHNY, CDR2 SVGAGI (reference sequence). The CDR3 DNA follows: TGTGCGAGCAGTTACAGTCTTAATAACGAGCAGTCCTTC. Translating gives CASSYSLNNEQSF.

The sample holds a few counts of this clonotype. This sequence joins TRBV13 and TRBJ1-1; D call uncertain. The V gene's germline CDR1 is PRHDT and CDR2 FYEKMQ (reference sequence). Trimming left V 5 bases short and J 2 bases short, with 9 bases between. CDR3 length equals 13 residues. The CDR3 bases are TGTGCCAGCAGCCTAGACATTAACACTGAAGCTTTCTTT. Its translation is CASSLDINTEAFF.

For this clonotype: This may be a read error, as it is one base from a much larger clone. CDR3 sequence: CACSIMSGDGYEQYF. The CDR3 nucleotides are TGTGCCTGTAGTATTATGAGCGGGGACGGGTACGAGCAGTACTTC. This rearrangement joins TRBV19 to TRBJ2-7, with 7 bases aligning to TRBD2. The CDR3 length is 15 residues. CDR1 and CDR2 from the germline V gene are LNHDA and SQIVND (reference sequence).

This clonotype has a handful of counts. J is TRBJ2-7 and V is TRBV5-4; D is tentatively TRBD1 or TRBD2 (6 bases each). CDR1 SGHNT and CDR2 YYREEE come from the germline V gene (reference sequence). V lost 2 bases and J lost 0, with 18 bases in between. This CDR3 has 17 residues. DNA for the CDR3: TGTGCCAGCAGCTTAGGGGGGTTACAGACTGACTCCTACGAGCAGTACTTC. Encoded protein: CASSLGGLQTDSYEQYF.

This chain links TRBV30 with TRBJ1-1; D is possibly TRBD1 (5 bases). V was cut by 4 bases and J by 10 bases, with 13 bases left in between. Looked up from germline, CDR1 is GTSNPN and CDR2 is SVGIG (reference sequence). This CDR3 spans 11 amino acids. In nucleotides, the CDR3 is TGTGCCTGGACCGAGGGGATGGGAGCTTTCTTT. Residues: CAWTEGMGAFF.

This clonotype has at least ten counts. The V gene is TRBV27, the J gene TRBJ2-3; no firm D call. The CDR3 contains 12 residues. V lost 6 bases to trimming and J lost 6 bases, with 10 bases between them. Germline CDR1 MNHEY, CDR2 SMNVEV (reference sequence). CDR3 protein: CASRSNVDTQYF. As DNA, the CDR3 is TGTGCCAGCAGAAGTAACGTGGATACGCAGTATTTT.

V gene TRBV3-1 combines with J gene TRBJ2-1; D call uncertain. Per germline, CDR1 LGHDT and CDR2 YNNKEL (reference sequence). V was shortened by 0 bases and J by 15 bases, with 18 bases between the two germline ends. The CDR3 runs to 14 residues. The CDR3 loop reads CASSQEKLSRKLFF. The CDR3 nucleotides are TGTGCCAGCAGCCAAGAAAAACTTAGCAGGAAACTGTTCTTC.

Remarks on this clonotype: A much larger clone differs by one base, so this may be a read error. This CDR3 is missing its conserved last phenylalanine or tryptophan, likely due to a read error. This chain links TRBV7-9 with TRBJ2-1; 12 nucleotides line up with TRBD1. The CDR3 sequence is 15 residues long. In germline, CDR1 is SEHNR, CDR2 FQNEAQ (reference sequence). The V gene end was trimmed by 6 bases and the J gene end by 8 bases; junction bases not matched to a gene: 8. The CDR3 protein is CASRSGTGGPDEQFY. The CDR3 DNA follows: TGTGCCAGCAGATCCGGGACAGGGGGCCCTGATGAGCAGTTCTAC.

The chain links TRBV4-1 to TRBJ2-5; D could derive from TRBD1 or TRBD2 (5 bases each). Germline assignment: CDR1 MGHRA and CDR2 YSYEKL. The length of the CDR3 is 15 residues. Trimming cost V 0 bases and J 2 bases, with 10 bases left between them. The CDR3 bases are TGCGCCAGCAGCCAAGAGGGGACGGGTCAAGAGACCCAGTACTTC. Translated, it gives CASSQEGTGQETQYF.

Ten or more counts support this clonotype. The rearrangement uses TRBV6-6 and TRBJ1-3, with D possibly matching TRBD1 (5 bases). Germline CDR1 and CDR2: MNHNY and SVGAGI (reference sequence). The CDR3 extends over 13 amino acids. V was shortened by 6 bases and J by 0 bases, with 6 bases between the two germline ends. DNA for the CDR3: TGTGCCAGCAGACAGGACTCTGGAAACACCATATATTTT. It encodes CASRQDSGNTIYF.

Concerning this clonotype itself: At one end the junction does not follow the germline gene, possibly because of a read error. This chain uses TRBV4-3 with TRBJ2-1; D gene uncertain. The germline V gene encodes CDR1 LGHNA and CDR2 YSLEER. CDR3 length: 12 residues. The CDR3 region is CASSQDPGPQLF. In DNA, the CDR3 is TGCGCCAGCAGCCAAGACCCAGGCCCGCAGCTCTTC.

Only a few counts were recorded for this clonotype. This may be a read error: a much more frequent sequence differs by one nucleotide. The chain employs TRBV6-5 and TRBJ2-5; D may match TRBD1 or TRBD2 (5 bases each). The length of the CDR3 is 15 residues. Trimming removed 0 bases from V and 7 bases from J, with 15 bases in between. The V gene's germline CDR1 is MNHEY and CDR2 SVGAGI. The CDR3 here is CASSYSMGVIVTQYF. The CDR3 DNA follows: TGTGCCAGCAGTTACTCGATGGGGGTAATCGTGACCCAGTACTTC.

This clonotype was seen only a few times. The rearrangement uses TRBV20-1 and TRBJ2-7; possible D gene TRBD2, 6 bases. Germline V lookup: CDR1 DFQATT, CDR2 SNEGSKA (reference sequence). Trimming stripped 6 bases from V and 4 bases from J, with 16 bases between. This CDR3 spans 13 amino acids. DNA of the CDR3: TGCAGTGCCGACTCGCCTAGCGAGTACGAGCAGTACTTC. It translates to CSADSPSEYEQYF.

The chain is built from TRBV6-5 and TRBJ2-2; D possibly corresponds to TRBD2 (5 bases). CDR3 size: 13 residues. Germline V CDR1 and CDR2: MNHEY, SVGAGI. V lost 10 bases and J 5 bases, leaving 14 bases between the germline ends. CDR3 nucleotide sequence: TGTGCCACAACGGGCCGGGGAACCGGGGAGCTGTTTTTT. Translation gives CATTGRGTGELFF.

Concerning this clonotype: A much larger clone sits a single nucleotide away, making a read error possible. The V and J genes are TRBV5-6 and TRBJ1-4, with 7 nucleotides matching TRBD1. V lost 3 bases to trimming and J lost 11 bases; unmatched junction nucleotides: 10. Germline loops: CDR1 SGHDT, CDR2 YYEEEE. The CDR3 sequence is 14 residues long. The chain's CDR3 is CASSWMTGNDKLFF. DNA for the CDR3: TGTGCCAGCAGCTGGATGACAGGGAACGATAAACTGTTTTTT.

Worth noting for this clonotype: In this CDR3 the conserved last residue, phenylalanine or tryptophan, is missing, so a read error is likely. This sequence joins TRBV20-1 and TRBJ2-3; 10 positions agree with TRBD2. The CDR3 covers 17 residues. The germline gives CDR1 DFQATT, CDR2 SNEGSKA (reference sequence). J was trimmed by 2 bases and V by 5 bases; bases with no gene match: 13. The CDR3 loop is CSAANIILAGDTDTQYL. Written as DNA, the CDR3 is TGCAGTGCTGCTAATATAATCCTAGCGGGGGACACAGATACGCAGTATCTT.

Of note for this clonotype: A much larger clone lies one base from this, so it may be a read error. The chain carries TRBV13 and TRBJ2-3; possible D gene TRBD1, 5 bases. Germline-derived CDR1 and CDR2 are PRHDT and FYEKMQ (reference sequence). The CDR3 consists of 15 residues. The CDR3 DNA reads TGTGCTTCACTGGTGTGGGGCCGTACGGTAGATACGCAGTATTTT. Its protein is CASLVWGRTVDTQYF. The whole variable domain, remainder taken from reference TRBV13 and TRBJ2-3, is AAGVIQSPRHLIKEKRETATLKCYPIPRHDTVYWYQQGPGQDPQFLISFYEKMQSDKGSIPDRFSAQQFSDYHSELNMSSLELGDSALYFCASLVWGRTVDTQYFGPGTRLTVL.

The CDR3 loop is CASSRGTSPGESYEQYF. The CDR3 DNA is TGCGCCAGCAGCCGCGGAACTAGCCCTGGAGAGTCCTACGAGCAGTACTTC. V usage is TRBV4-3 and J usage is TRBJ2-7, with D possibly TRBD2 on 6 matching bases. The germline V and J ends were trimmed by 4 bases and 1 base, with 20 bases remaining between them. The V gene's germline CDR1 is LGHNA and CDR2 YSLEER. This CDR3 spans 17 amino acids.

This clonotype was counted only a few times. The chain has TRBV19 and TRBJ2-5; 7 nucleotides align to TRBD1. The V and J ends lost 7 bases and 4 bases, in that order; junction bases with no gene match: 6. From germline, CDR1 is LNHDA and CDR2 SQIVND (reference sequence). This CDR3 is 13 amino acids long. DNA for the CDR3: TGTGCCAGTAACACAGGGGCGGGAGAGACCCAGTACTTC. Its protein is CASNTGAGETQYF.